One sample yielded the 4 T cell receptor beta chains listed below, sequenced in a study of blood T cell repertoires in COVID-19. The table came from immunoSEQ multiplex PCR; TCRdb's copy has only in-frame clones and leaves some out. Among about 150,000 clones listed, about 91% were seen once. Specimen: peripheral blood. These receptors were obtained from a woman between 45 and 65 years old with acute or convalescent COVID-19.

The chain employs TRBV2 and TRBJ1-3, with D unresolved. The CDR3 loop spans 16 amino acids. Trimming stripped 2 bases from V and 0 bases from J, with 11 bases between. Germline CDR1 and CDR2: SNHLY and FYNNEI. This chain's CDR3 is CASSEIVSFSGNTIYF. The CDR3 nucleotides are TGTGCCAGCAGTGAAATTGTTTCGTTCTCTGGAAACACCATATATTTT. Filled out from reference TRBV2 and TRBJ1-3, the complete variable domain reads EPEVTQTPSHQVTQMGQEVILRCVPISNHLYFYWYRQILGQKVEFLVSFYNNEISEKSEIFDDQFSVERPDGSNFTLKIRSTKLEDSAMYFCASSEIVSFSGNTIYFGEGSWLTVV.

The genes are TRBV6-6 and TRBJ1-2, with 7 bases aligning to TRBD1. Germline CDR1 reads MNHNY; CDR2 reads SVGAGI (reference sequence). V shed 5 bases, J shed 0 bases, and the junction held 9 bases outside the gene matches. This CDR3 has 16 amino acids. For the CDR3, the DNA is TGTGCCAGCAGTAGAGGGGACAGAAATACTAACTATGGCTACACCTTC. It translates to CASSRGDRNTNYGYTF.

The V gene is TRBV28, the J gene TRBJ2-3; 8 bases are shared with TRBD2. V dropped 6 bases and J dropped 2; count of bases not matched to a gene: 4. Per the germline V gene, CDR1 is MDHEN and CDR2 is SYDVKM. The CDR3 loop spans 14 amino acids. The DNA for the CDR3 is TGTGCCAGCAGCGGGGGGGGGAACACAGATACGCAGTATTTT. It encodes CASSGGGNTDTQYF.

The genes are TRBV18 and TRBJ2-1; 10 bases fit TRBD2. The V gene's germline CDR1 is KGHSH and CDR2 LQKENI. V dropped 3 bases and J dropped 8; count of bases not matched to a gene: 10. CDR3 length: 16 amino acids. CDR3 protein: CASSPRLAGAGDEQFF. CDR3 in DNA: TGTGCCAGCTCACCTCGGCTAGCGGGAGCCGGAGATGAGCAGTTCTTC.